The sequence of this T cell receptor beta chain was determined in a study of T cells in Graves' hyperthyroidism and ophthalmopathy. This clonotype was seen many times. The antigen remains unidentified. It was uncontrolled infection, other autoimmune disease, pregnancy or lactation that excluded patients. The CDR3 is 15 residues long. V dropped 5 bases and J dropped 6; count of bases not matched to a gene: 11. General study points: Before onset, ophthalmopathy was predicted by the model a median roughly 6.8 months earlier. The blood repertoire included most of the expanded thyroid clonotypes above 0.001.

RNA transcripts were the template for amplifying TCR beta CDR3 regions. During a first-round RT-PCR of the TCR CDR3, the HTBI primer set was used. One entry per CDR3 protein, called by TCRdb with MiXCR from the multiplex PCR reads. The table lists roughly 510,000 distinct CDR3 sequences, under 25% of them singletons, with approximately 26% in the top ten. The rearrangement uses TRBV12-3 or TRBV12-4 and TRBJ1-2, with 8 bases matching TRBD1. The sample consisted of blood. The TCR was taken from a young man with Graves' hyperthyroidism. CDR3 loop: CASSLSGTGWNGYTF. DNA of the CDR3: TGTGCCAGCAGTCTCTCCGGGACAGGATGGAATGGCTACACCTTC.